This T cell receptor (beta chain) was profiled in a study of identical twins. The germline CDR1 and CDR2 sequences are DFQATT and SNEGSKA (reference sequence). The CDR3 is 15 residues long. Trimming took 5 bases from V and 6 from J; bases not matched to a gene: 11. One entry per CDR3 protein, called by TCRdb with MiXCR from the 5' RACE reads. The sample has 500,000 to 650,000 distinct CDR3 sequences, 7.1% seen once; the top ten hold roughly 1.6%. These records were also assigned to another study, of yellow fever vaccine responses in identical twins.

The TCR sequence derives from a woman younger than 35 in good health. The genes are TRBV20-1 and TRBJ2-2; 8 bases match TRBD2. Sequencing was carried out using PBMCs. This chain's CDR3 is CSALRGADNPGELFF. The CDR3 DNA reads as TGCAGTGCTCTGCGGGGGGCCGATAACCCCGGGGAGCTGTTTTTT.